The clone carrying this T cell receptor (beta chain) was picked up many times. Its target is not known. One entry per CDR3 protein results from TCRdb running MiXCR on the RT-PCR reads. The data hold hundreds of thousands of distinct CDR3 sequences, with over 10% observed a single time. The CDR3 runs 15 residues. V lost 3 bases to trimming and J lost 0 bases, with 8 bases between them. This record belongs to a study of response to subunit inactivated influenza vaccine. Study-wide results and caveats: Authors suggested each seasonal flu vaccination may recruit only limited numbers of new T cells.

This specimen was PBMCs from blood, taken roughly 46 days after vaccination. This receptor was identified in a man over 45 who received an inactivated influenza vaccine. The chain has TRBV12-3 or TRBV12-4 and TRBJ2-2; D possibly corresponds to TRBD1 (6 bases). The CDR3 loop reads CASSLGQPNTGELFF. Written as DNA, the CDR3 is TGTGCCAGCAGTTTGGGACAACCGAACACCGGGGAGCTGTTTTTT.